This TCR beta chain was obtained from a study of T cell responses to AZD1222 COVID-19 vaccine. Study conclusions and caveats: CD4 TCRs associated with vaccination spanned spike, dominating at 160-218 and 743-854.

With respect to this clone: Its antigen is unknown.

Looked up from germline, CDR1 is LGHDT and CDR2 is YNNKEL (reference sequence). J was trimmed by 0 bases and V by 1 base; bases with no gene match: 6. The CDR3 is 18 residues long. This table comes from immunoSEQ multiplex PCR, and its TCRdb copy is limited to in-frame clones, with some not included. The table includes 40,000 to 55,000 clones, 80% to 90% detected once. The sequenced sample was peripheral blood, obtained 28 days after the second AZD1222 dose. The clonotype was recovered from an adult who received the AZD1222 COVID-19 vaccine. The V and J genes are TRBV3-1 (or the pseudogene TRBV3-2) and TRBJ2-3; 11 bases match TRBD2. CDR3 sequence: CASSQGTSGFSSTDTQYF. DNA for the CDR3: TGTGCCAGCAGCCAAGGGACTAGCGGGTTCTCTAGCACAGATACGCAGTATTTT.